The 20 T cell receptor beta chains presented below share a single source sample, sequenced in a study of blood T cells in healthy people across ages. A second PCR, run for roughly 7 to 12 cycles, used a sample-barcoded 5' primer plus a J-beta primer mix. TCRdb reprocessed the 5' RACE reads via MiXCR and lists one record per CDR3 protein. The sample holds about 510,000 distinct CDR3 sequences; about 28% are singletons and the top ten take approximately 3.5%. Another study also made use of these data, one on T cells of mothers and their children.

The sequencing sample was made of blood. The receptor set was obtained from a boy aged 2 to 10 in good health.

This clonotype was counted a few times. V is TRBV7-2 and J is TRBJ2-7; 13 bases map to TRBD2. The germline CDR1 and CDR2 sequences are SGHTA and FQGNSA. V was clipped by 4 bases and J by 5 bases; unmatched bases: 8. The CDR3 spans 16 residues. The CDR3 region is CASSSRTSGRVDEQYF. The CDR3 bases are TGTGCCAGCAGCTCCCGGACTAGCGGGAGAGTCGACGAGCAGTACTTC.

This clonotype was observed a handful of times. The chain joins TRBV4-1 to TRBJ2-7, with 7 bases that match TRBD1. This CDR3 has 16 amino acids. After removal of 1 base from V and 3 bases from J, the junction contained 9 bases not matched to a gene. CDR1 MGHRA and CDR2 YSYEKL come from the germline V gene. The CDR3 nucleotides read TGCGCCAGCAGCCAAGCTCTAAGGGACAGACGCTACGAGCAGTACTTC. Translated: CASSQALRDRRYEQYF.

Worth noting for this clonotype: One junction end disagrees with the germline gene, perhaps due to a read error. The genes are TRBV7-7 and TRBJ2-2, with 13 bases fitting TRBD2. Germline V gene lookup returns CDR1 SSHAT and CDR2 FNYEAQ (reference sequence). The CDR3 loop spans 17 amino acids. This chain's CDR3 is CASSSLTSGGLPGELFF. CDR3 nucleotide sequence: TGTGCTAGCAGCTCTTTGACTAGCGGGGGGCTCCCCGGGGAGCTGTTTTTT.

This clonotype was recorded a few times. CDR3 bases: TGCAGTGCTCCGGACAGGGGGAATGTCGAGACCCAGTACTTC. This translates into CSAPDRGNVETQYF. The chain links TRBV20-1 to TRBJ2-5, with 10 bases aligning to TRBD1. The CDR3 is made up of 14 amino acids. The J segment lost 5 bases and the V segment lost 5 bases, leaving 8 bases of the junction unmatched. Germline V gene lookup returns CDR1 DFQATT and CDR2 SNEGSKA (reference sequence).

This clonotype was detected only a few times. The rearrangement links TRBV2 to TRBJ2-6, with unresolved D. This CDR3 is 16 amino acids long. Germline V gives CDR1 SNHLY, CDR2 FYNNEI. V lost 4 bases to trimming and J lost 9 bases, with 19 bases between them. The CDR3 reads CASSVLGFAPGNVLTF. CDR3 bases: TGTGCCAGCAGTGTACTTGGCTTCGCCCCAGGCAACGTCCTGACTTTC.

This clonotype has more than one count but fewer than ten. The rearrangement joins TRBV14 to TRBJ2-7; D is possibly TRBD1 (8 bases). CDR3 length: 13 residues. Germline V CDR1 and CDR2: SGHDN, FVKESK. V was trimmed by 4 bases and J by 10 bases, leaving 17 bases between them. CDR3 DNA: TGTGCCAGCAGCCGAGACAGGGGACTACGTCAGTACTTC. This encodes CASSRDRGLRQYF.

The gene calls are TRBV29-1 and TRBJ2-2; possibly TRBD1 for D (6 bases). CDR1 and CDR2 (germline): SQVTM, ANQGSEA. The CDR3 contains 13 residues. Trimming left V 3 bases short and J 4 bases short, with 9 bases between. The CDR3 protein is CSVDEQGTGELFF. CDR3 nucleotide sequence: TGCAGCGTTGACGAACAGGGCACCGGGGAGCTGTTTTTT.

V usage is TRBV29-1 and J usage is TRBJ2-4, with D perhaps TRBD1 (5 bases). The CDR3 length is 13 residues. CDR1 SQVTM and CDR2 ANQGSEA come from the germline V gene. V lost 0 bases and J lost 9, with 12 bases in between. The CDR3 nucleotides read TGCAGCGTTGAAGATCCCAGGGTAGGCATTCAGTACTTC. Protein product: CSVEDPRVGIQYF.

The chain couples TRBV9 to TRBJ2-5; tentative D call: TRBD1 (5 bases). The length of the CDR3 is 15 residues. The germline V gene encodes CDR1 SGDLS and CDR2 YYNGEE. Trimming removed 6 bases at V and 5 bases at J, with 20 bases between. CDR3 nucleotide sequence: TGTGCCAGCACCTTCATGGGGCGGTCTGCGGAGACCCAGTACTTC. It is translated as CASTFMGRSAETQYF.

This clonotype was seen a handful of times. A junction end diverges from the germline sequence, so it may reflect a read error. The chain's CDR3 is CACSLPGGRETQYF. DNA for the CDR3: TGTGCCTGCAGCTTACCAGGGGGCAGGGAGACCCAGTACTTC. The chain is built from TRBV7-9 and TRBJ2-5; 8 nucleotides line up with TRBD1. The CDR3 sequence is 14 residues long. Germline CDR1 reads SEHNR; CDR2 reads FQNEAQ (reference sequence).

This clonotype was picked up a small number of times. This sequence joins TRBV7-2 and TRBJ1-3; D might be TRBD1 (6 bases). The V gene's germline CDR1 is SGHTA and CDR2 FQGNSA. With 4 bases removed from V and 9 bases from J, the gap between germline ends came to 16 bases. CDR3 length equals 14 residues. For the CDR3, the DNA is TGTGCCAGCAGCTCCCTGGGGGGGGCCGGCACCATATATTTT. It specifies CASSSLGGAGTIYF.

This clonotype was seen more than once but under ten times. The genes are TRBV4-3 and TRBJ2-5, with D unresolved. This CDR3 has 14 residues. Trimming left V 0 bases short and J 5 bases short, with 10 bases between. Looked up from germline, CDR1 is LGHNA and CDR2 is YSLEER. This chain's CDR3 is CASSQDLRAETQYF. The CDR3 DNA reads TGCGCCAGCAGCCAAGATTTACGTGCCGAGACCCAGTACTTC.

The V call is TRBV7-9, the J call TRBJ2-5; maybe TRBD1 (6 bases). The J call may be faulty, since TRBJ2-1 better matches the DNA end. This CDR3 comprises 14 residues. Germline CDR1 SEHNR, CDR2 FQNEAQ (reference sequence). The CDR3 DNA sequence: TGTGCCAGCAGCTTAGAGGGGACACGCAATGAGCAGTTCTTC. Translation gives CASSLEGTRNEQFF.

Only a few counts were recorded for this clonotype. V and J are TRBV24-1 and TRBJ2-2; maybe TRBD2 (5 bases). Looked up from germline, CDR1 is KGHDR and CDR2 is SFDVKD. CDR3 length: 14 amino acids. Trimming shortened V by 3 bases and J by 5 bases, and 9 bases separated the two germline ends. The CDR3 DNA reads TGTGCCACCAGTGATACCCGGGATACCGGGGAGCTGTTTTTT. Protein: CATSDTRDTGELFF.

The J gene is TRBJ1-1, the V gene TRBV29-1; D gene ambiguous. The germline V gene has CDR1 SQVTM and CDR2 ANQGSEA. With 3 bases removed from V and 8 bases from J, the gap between germline ends came to 10 bases. CDR3 length: 11 residues. The CDR3 DNA sequence: TGCAGCGTTGACGACGGCAGGGAAGCTTTCTTT. This gives the protein CSVDDGREAFF.

This clonotype was picked up a small number of times. The chain employs TRBV6-2 or TRBV6-3 and TRBJ2-5; D not resolved. CDR1 and CDR2 (germline): MNHEY, SVGEGT. Trimming removed 2 bases at V and 3 bases at J, with 16 bases between. The CDR3 sequence is 16 residues long. DNA for the CDR3: TGTGCCAGCAGTTACGATCTTAGTTATGCCGAAGAGACCCAGTACTTC. It encodes CASSYDLSYAEETQYF.

The V and J genes are TRBV7-8 and TRBJ1-3; D possibly corresponds to TRBD1 (6 bases). This CDR3 has 16 amino acids. Germline V CDR1 and CDR2: SGHVS, FQNEAQ. V gave up 3 bases and J gave up 0 bases, with 12 bases separating them. The chain's CDR3 is CASSFYRDFSGNTIYF. The CDR3 region has the DNA TGTGCCAGCAGCTTCTACAGGGATTTCTCTGGAAACACCATATATTTT.

The rearrangement uses TRBV9 and TRBJ2-1; a weak D match, TRBD2 (5 bases). Trimming left V 0 bases short and J 6 bases short, with 10 bases between. CDR1 and CDR2 from the germline V gene are SGDLS and YYNGEE. The CDR3 sequence is 14 residues long. CDR3: CASSVVEGSNEQFF. DNA of the CDR3: TGTGCCAGCAGCGTAGTAGAGGGCTCCAATGAGCAGTTCTTC. Based on the CDR3 plus reference TRBV9 and TRBJ2-1, the full variable domain is DSGVTQTPKHLITATGQRVTLRCSPRSGDLSVYWYQQSLDQGLQFLIQYYNGEERAKGNILERFSAQQFPDLHSELNLSSLELGDSALYFCASSVVEGSNEQFFGPGTRLTVL.

This chain joins TRBV20-1 and TRBJ2-5; 7 bases fit TRBD2. The germline gives CDR1 DFQATT, CDR2 SNEGSKA (reference sequence). The CDR3 loop spans 17 amino acids. V gave up 1 base and J gave up 5 bases; unmatched junction bases: 16. The CDR3 nucleotides read TGCAGTGCTAGAGCTCTTCGGACTAGTCGGCATGGGGAGACCCAGTACTTC. Translating it yields CSARALRTSRHGETQYF.

This clonotype occurred a few times. The chain combines TRBV20-1 with TRBJ1-4, with TRBD1 identical over 7 bases. The CDR3 runs to 13 residues. Losses at the gene ends were 5 bases for V and 4 bases for J; bases not matched to a gene: 4. CDR1 and CDR2 from the germline V gene are DFQATT and SNEGSKA (reference sequence). CDR3 DNA sequence: TGCAGTGCTGCCGGGACAGTTAATGAAAAACTGTTTTTT. This codes for CSAAGTVNEKLFF.